This T cell receptor (beta chain) derives from a study of OX40 agonist ivuxolimab in advanced cancers. Points on this clone: As yet, its antigen is unknown.

The table came from immunoSEQ multiplex PCR; TCRdb's copy has only in-frame clones and leaves some out. This repertoire shows about 64,000 clones, 88% found once; its top ten account for roughly 0.66%. People who had autoimmune disease history or systemic immunosuppression were excluded. Study-wide results and caveats: Dose levels from 0.1 to 3.0 mg/kg saw CD4+ and CD8+ blood T cells expand clonally by week 6. Antigen specificity was not determined for the expanded peripheral T cells.

Between the trimmed V and J ends, which lost 0 bases and 10 bases, there was a span of 6 bases. Germline CDR1 reads LNHNV; CDR2 reads YYDKDF (reference sequence). CDR3 length: 12 amino acids. This TCR came from an adult with an advanced solid tumor such as melanoma, head and neck, liver or kidney cancer. The specimen comprised CD4+ or CD8+ T cells sorted from blood, sampled in a trial of the OX40 agonist ivuxolimab. The genes are TRBV15 and TRBJ1-4, with D uncertain. CDR3 in DNA: TGTGCCACCAGCAGAGATGAGGGAAAACTGTTTTTT. It codes for CATSRDEGKLFF.